These 2 T cell receptor beta chains originate from one sample sequenced in a study of blood T cell repertoires in COVID-19. Using immunoSEQ multiplex PCR, the repertoire was profiled, and TCRdb retains in-frame clones only, with some absent. The data show a few hundred thousand clones, roughly 86% seen once. Sequencing was performed on PBMCs or T cells enriched from blood (not recorded which). Source of these receptors: a woman aged 60-75 years who had recovered from COVID-19.

The chain joins TRBV28 to TRBJ2-5; 8 positions agree with TRBD1. Germline CDR1 is MDHEN and CDR2 is SYDVKM. Trimming removed 8 bases from V and 1 base from J; junction bases left unmatched: 6. The CDR3 runs 14 residues. The CDR3 sequence is CASQIQGVQETQYF. CDR3 nucleotide sequence: TGTGCCAGCCAAATACAGGGGGTCCAAGAGACCCAGTACTTC.

The chain joins TRBV19 to TRBJ2-1, with 7 positions matching TRBD2. CDR3 length: 13 amino acids. The V and J ends lost 5 bases and 7 bases, in that order; junction bases with no gene match: 5. Germline V lookup: CDR1 LNHDA, CDR2 SQIVND (reference sequence). The CDR3 sequence is CASSRVAGNEQFF. In DNA form, the CDR3 reads TGTGCCAGTAGTCGGGTAGCGGGTAATGAGCAGTTCTTC.